The 16 T cell receptor beta chains listed next were all sequenced from one sample in a study of blood T cell repertoires in COVID-19 (TCRdb year 2020). The library was generated by the immunoSEQ multiplex PCR assay. TCRdb obtained this table from immuneACCESS and retained in-frame rearrangements with V and J assigned. These tables miss some clones; where compared with another copy, unresolved V genes account for less than half of the shortfall, and the remainder is unexplained. The sample data list around 150,000 clones, and over 70% of these were observed just once. Together, the top ten hold 8% to 13% of the sample. The sequencing input was PBMCs or T cells enriched from blood (not recorded which). The receptors come from a man aged 45-60 years who had recovered from COVID-19.

The chain recombines TRBV23-1 with TRBJ1-1, with a weak D call TRBD1 (5 bases). TRBV23-1 is marked as an open reading frame, function uncertain. V shed 3 bases and J shed 1 base, with 12 bases lying between them. The CDR3 runs to 15 residues. The CDR3 here is CASSHSGKWNTEAFF. CDR3 bases: TGCGCCAGCAGTCACTCAGGGAAGTGGAACACTGAAGCTTTCTTT.

The chain combines TRBV5-5 with TRBJ2-1, with 10 bases that match TRBD1. The germline gives CDR1 SGHKS, CDR2 YYEKEE (reference sequence). The CDR3 is 17 amino acids. V shed 1 base, J shed 8 bases, and the junction held 12 bases outside the gene matches. In DNA, the CDR3 is TGTGCCAGCAGCTTGAAGCCGACCGGGACAGGGGCCGATGAGCAGTTCTTC. Protein product: CASSLKPTGTGADEQFF. The full variable domain, in which reference TRBV5-5 and TRBJ2-1 provide the parts outside the CDR3, is DAGVTQSPTHLIKTRGQQVTLRCSPISGHKSVSWYQQVLGQGPQFIFQYYEKEERGRGNFPDRFSARQFPNYSSELNVNALLLGDSALYLCASSLKPTGTGADEQFFGPGTRLTVL.

The chain combines TRBV5-8 with TRBJ1-2; unclear D gene. This CDR3 is 14 amino acids long. Trimming shortened V by 3 bases and J by 4 bases, and 13 bases separated the two germline ends. CDR1 is SGHTS and CDR2 is YDEGEE in the germline V gene. CDR3 bases: TGTGCCAGCAGCTGGGGAGGCGGATCCTATGGCTACACCTTC. As protein: CASSWGGGSYGYTF.

This clone has only one observation. The gene calls are TRBV2 and TRBJ2-6, with D perhaps TRBD1 (5 bases). CDR1 is SNHLY and CDR2 is FYNNEI in the germline V gene. The V gene lost 6 bases and the J gene lost 0 bases, with 15 bases spanning the gap. The CDR3 spans 17 residues. The CDR3 bases are TGTGCCAGCAGGGATAACAGGTTCAGCTCTGGGGCCAACGTCCTGACTTTC. Translated, it gives CASRDNRFSSGANVLTF.

The chain recombines TRBV6-5 with TRBJ1-6; tentatively, D is TRBD1 (5 bases). The germline V gene has CDR1 MNHEY and CDR2 SVGAGI. V dropped 2 bases and J dropped 8 bases, with 13 bases sitting between them. This CDR3 contains 15 residues. DNA of the CDR3: TGTGCCAGCAGTTACCTCAGGGCGGATGATTCACCCCTCCACTTT. Protein: CASSYLRADDSPLHF.

The V gene is TRBV13, the J gene TRBJ2-7, with D tentatively TRBD2 (6 bases). V was pared by 2 bases and J by 4 bases, with 12 bases between. The CDR3 is 14 residues long. The germline CDR1 and CDR2 sequences are PRHDT and FYEKMQ (reference sequence). In DNA form, the CDR3 reads TGTGCCAGCAGCTTAAGCCTCGGACTATACGAGCAGTACTTC. The encoded protein is CASSLSLGLYEQYF. The complete variable domain, with remaining parts taken from reference TRBV13 and TRBJ2-7, reads AAGVIQSPRHLIKEKRETATLKCYPIPRHDTVYWYQQGPGQDPQFLISFYEKMQSDKGSIPDRFSAQQFSDYHSELNMSSLELGDSALYFCASSLSLGLYEQYFGPGTRLTVT.

V and J are TRBV10-2 and TRBJ1-1, with D unclear. Germline loops: CDR1 WSHSY, CDR2 SAAADI. Between the trimmed V and J ends, which lost 3 bases and 0 bases, there was a span of 11 bases. The CDR3 is 15 amino acids. The CDR3 protein is CASSEVGSLNTEAFF. CDR3 DNA sequence: TGCGCCAGCAGTGAAGTGGGCAGCCTGAACACTGAAGCTTTCTTT.

The rearrangement joins TRBV6-5 to TRBJ1-2; D may be TRBD1 (6 bases). Trimming cost V 4 bases and J 1 base, with 13 bases left between them. Germline CDR1 reads MNHEY; CDR2 reads SVGAGI. The CDR3 length is 15 residues. This CDR3 is CASSLQGDSNYGYTF. Written as DNA, the CDR3 is TGTGCCAGCAGTTTACAGGGCGACAGTAACTATGGCTACACCTTC.

This chain joins TRBV28 and TRBJ2-7, with D perhaps matching TRBD2 (6 bases). Germline CDR1 MDHEN, CDR2 SYDVKM. V gave up 8 bases and J gave up 0 bases, with 20 bases separating them. CDR3 length: 16 residues. The CDR3 nucleotides read TGTGCCAGCTGTGGCAATGGAGGGACGGTCTCCTACGAGCAGTACTTC. Its translation is CASCGNGGTVSYEQYF.

The chain uses TRBV7-6 and TRBJ1-2; possible D gene TRBD1, 6 bases. Germline CDR1 reads SGHVS; CDR2 reads FNYEAQ. Trimming shortened V by 2 bases and J by 1 base, and 11 bases separated the two germline ends. CDR3 size: 15 residues. Here the CDR3 reads CASSLWQGNNYGYTF. In nucleotides, the CDR3 is TGTGCCAGCAGCTTATGGCAGGGGAATAACTATGGCTACACCTTC.

The table lists this clone with a count of one. This chain connects TRBV18 to TRBJ2-7; TRBD1 matches 10 bases. This CDR3 spans 13 amino acids. Germline trimming cut 6 bases from V and 5 bases from J; bases unmatched to any gene: 4. Per germline, CDR1 KGHSH and CDR2 LQKENI. For the CDR3, the DNA is TGTGCCAGCTCCCTGGGACAGGGGCACGAGCAGTACTTC. Protein sequence: CASSLGQGHEQYF.

This clone was seen a single time. This chain joins TRBV27 and TRBJ2-3; 8 bases align to TRBD2. This CDR3 is 17 amino acids long. The ends lost 1 base at V and 6 bases at J; junction bases unmatched: 12. Germline-derived CDR1 and CDR2 are MNHEY and SMNVEV (reference sequence). As DNA, the CDR3 is TGTGCCAGCAGTTTATTAGGGACTAGTAGGGGGGCCGATACGCAGTATTTT. Its protein product is CASSLLGTSRGADTQYF.

This chain uses TRBV2 with TRBJ1-5; D remains unclear. CDR3 size: 15 residues. The V end lost 5 bases, the J end lost 6 bases, and 17 bases lay between the germline ends. Germline V lookup: CDR1 SNHLY, CDR2 FYNNEI. The CDR3 coding sequence is TGTGCCAGCAGTCCCCGAACGACGGGGAGTCAGCCCCAGCATTTT. Translation: CASSPRTTGSQPQHF.

The chain carries TRBV20-1 and TRBJ2-1, with TRBD2 identical over 8 bases. Trimming took 3 bases from V and 0 from J; bases not matched to a gene: 4. The germline V gene has CDR1 DFQATT and CDR2 SNEGSKA (reference sequence). The CDR3 extends over 15 amino acids. CDR3: CSASPGGSSYNEQFF. As DNA, the CDR3 is TGCAGTGCTAGTCCGGGAGGGAGCTCCTACAATGAGCAGTTCTTC.

This chain uses TRBV11-3 with TRBJ2-1; D is perhaps TRBD2 (5 bases). The CDR3 totals 13 residues. V was trimmed by 5 bases and J by 5 bases, leaving 10 bases between them. The germline CDR1 and CDR2 sequences are SGHNT and YENEEA. The CDR3, as DNA: TGTGCCAGCAGCCTAGCCGCGGACAATGAGCAGTTCTTC. Amino acid sequence: CASSLAADNEQFF.

The rearrangement links TRBV30 to TRBJ1-3; D is possibly TRBD1 (6 bases). The CDR3 consists of 13 residues. V was clipped by 3 bases and J by 2 bases, with 8 bases between them. Per the germline V gene, CDR1 is GTSNPN and CDR2 is SVGIG (reference sequence). Here the CDR3 reads CAWRWGPGNTIYF. The CDR3 bases are TGTGCCTGGAGATGGGGGCCTGGAAACACCATATATTTT. Full variable domain (missing parts from reference TRBV30 and TRBJ1-3): SQTIHQWPATLVQPVGSPLSLECTVEGTSNPNLYWYRQAAGRGLQLLFYSVGIGQISSEVPQNLSASRPQDRQFILSSKKLLLSDSGFYLCAWRWGPGNTIYFGEGSWLTVV.